Listed below are T cell receptor beta chains from one sample, sequenced in a study of cytomegalovirus exposure and HLA in healthy donors. Method: immunoSEQ multiplex PCR; TCRdb's copy keeps in-frame clones and lacks some. The sample lists 100,000 to 150,000 clones, 81% occurring once. The sequenced sample was PBMCs. The source is a man younger than 30 in good health and CMV-seropositive. The CDR3 runs from the conserved cysteine through the conserved F or W. Each record gives: D gene, clone size, V gene, J gene, CDR3 DNA, CDR3 protein. A D gene is named only where the DNA matches it firmly. Clone sizes are given selectively: once, few, many, or a class where the clone is expanded.

d_gene: -; abundance: -; v_gene: TRBV12-5; j_gene: TRBJ2-1; CDR3nt: TGTGCTAGCTATCGACAGGTCGATTACAATGAGCAGTTCTTC; CDR3aa: CASYRQVDYNEQFF
d_gene: -; abundance: once; v_gene: TRBV19; j_gene: TRBJ1-2; CDR3nt: TGTGCCAGTAGTATCCTACAGAGAAATGGCTACACCTTC; CDR3aa: CASSILQRNGYTF
d_gene: TRBD1; abundance: -; v_gene: TRBV28; j_gene: TRBJ1-5; CDR3nt: TGTGCCAGCAGTCCTCTACATCTGACAGGGGCTCAGCCCCAGCATTTT; CDR3aa: CASSPLHLTGAQPQHF
d_gene: -; abundance: -; v_gene: TRBV27; j_gene: TRBJ2-3; CDR3nt: TGTGCCAGCAGTTGGGGCGGGATCACAGATACGCAGTATTTT; CDR3aa: CASSWGGITDTQYF
d_gene: -; abundance: -; v_gene: TRBV10-3; j_gene: TRBJ1-2; CDR3nt: TGTGCCATCAGTGGTAACCTAGGCTATGGCTACACCTTC; CDR3aa: CAISGNLGYGYTF
d_gene: TRBD1; abundance: once; v_gene: TRBV11-2; j_gene: TRBJ2-3; CDR3nt: TGTGCCAGCAGCTTAGTGTGGCAGGGGGCCACAGATACGCAGTATTTT; CDR3aa: CASSLVWQGATDTQYF
d_gene: TRBD1; abundance: -; v_gene: TRBV10-1; j_gene: TRBJ2-2; CDR3nt: TGCGCCAGCAGTGCCGGGACAGGGCGGCTGTTTTTT; CDR3aa: CASSAGTGRLFF
d_gene: -; abundance: -; v_gene: TRBV25-1; j_gene: TRBJ2-1; CDR3nt: TGTGCCTCTCATACAGGATACTCTTACAATGAGCAGTTCTTC; CDR3aa: CASHTGYSYNEQFF
d_gene: TRBD2; abundance: -; v_gene: TRBV10-3; j_gene: TRBJ2-7; CDR3nt: TGTGCCATCCGTAGCGGGAGTGAAACGTACTTC; CDR3aa: CAIRSGSETYF
d_gene: -; abundance: -; v_gene: TRBV5-1; j_gene: TRBJ2-7; CDR3nt: TGCGCCAGCACGCACGACATGCAGGGGTACTACGAGCAGTACTTC; CDR3aa: CASTHDMQGYYEQYF
d_gene: -; abundance: -; v_gene: TRBV19; j_gene: TRBJ2-7; CDR3nt: TGTGCCAGTTCCGGGACTTCTTCCTACGAGCAGTACTTC; CDR3aa: CASSGTSSYEQYF
d_gene: -; abundance: once; v_gene: TRBV2; j_gene: TRBJ2-7; CDR3nt: TGTGCCAGCAGTGAAGCGCTTAGGGGATACGAGCAGTACTTC; CDR3aa: CASSEALRGYEQYF
d_gene: TRBD1; abundance: few; v_gene: TRBV4-1; j_gene: TRBJ1-4; CDR3nt: TGCGCCAGCAGCCCCTTTCGACAGGGGGATGAAAAACTGTTTTTT; CDR3aa: CASSPFRQGDEKLFF
d_gene: TRBD1; abundance: -; v_gene: TRBV29-1; j_gene: TRBJ2-5; CDR3nt: TGCAGCGCCGGACAGGGAGATCTGGAGACCCAGTACTTC; CDR3aa: CSAGQGDLETQYF
d_gene: TRBD1; abundance: few; v_gene: TRBV4-1; j_gene: TRBJ2-2; CDR3nt: TGCGCCAGCAGCCGAGGGGACAGGAGGTACACCGGGGAGCTGTTTTTT; CDR3aa: CASSRGDRRYTGELFF
d_gene: TRBD2; abundance: -; v_gene: TRBV9; j_gene: TRBJ2-7; CDR3nt: TGTGCCAGCAGCCCAACCGAGACTAGCGGTTACGAGCAGTACTTC; CDR3aa: CASSPTETSGYEQYF
d_gene: -; abundance: -; v_gene: TRBV7-2; j_gene: TRBJ1-2; CDR3nt: TGTGCCAGCAGCGCCACACGGACCCCCAGAGGGGGCTACACCTTC; CDR3aa: CASSATRTPRGGYTF
d_gene: -; abundance: -; v_gene: TRBV6-5; j_gene: TRBJ1-2; CDR3nt: TGTGCCAGCAGTTACTCGGCCTCGGCAGGTGGCTACACCTTC; CDR3aa: CASSYSASAGGYTF
d_gene: -; abundance: -; v_gene: TRBV7-2; j_gene: TRBJ2-5; CDR3nt: TGTGCCAGCAGCTTTAGCCAAGAGACCCAGTACTTC; CDR3aa: CASSFSQETQYF
d_gene: -; abundance: -; v_gene: TRBV25-1; j_gene: TRBJ1-4; CDR3nt: TGTGCCAGCAGCAAAGGGGGTTGGGAAAAACTGTTTTTT; CDR3aa: CASSKGGWEKLFF
d_gene: TRBD1; abundance: -; v_gene: TRBV9; j_gene: TRBJ2-3; CDR3nt: TGTGCCAGCAGCGCGACAGGGGCTCCCACAGATACGCAGTATTTT; CDR3aa: CASSATGAPTDTQYF
d_gene: TRBD1; abundance: few; v_gene: TRBV29-1; j_gene: TRBJ1-2; CDR3nt: TGCAGCGTTGGAGACAGGGTCGATTACAGCTACACCTTC; CDR3aa: CSVGDRVDYSYTF
d_gene: -; abundance: -; v_gene: TRBV11-2; j_gene: TRBJ2-5; CDR3nt: TGTGCCAGCAGGGGGGCGGGCGGAGAGACCCAGTACTTC; CDR3aa: CASRGAGGETQYF
d_gene: -; abundance: -; v_gene: TRBV7-2; j_gene: TRBJ2-7; CDR3nt: TGTGCCAGCAGCTTTTTTGCCAGCGCCGTGGGCGAGCAGTACTTC; CDR3aa: CASSFFASAVGEQYF
d_gene: -; abundance: -; v_gene: TRBV29-1; j_gene: TRBJ1-4; CDR3nt: TGCAGCGTGAACAGGAAAATCGCAACTAATGAAAAACTGTTTTTT; CDR3aa: CSVNRKIATNEKLFF
d_gene: TRBD1; abundance: -; v_gene: TRBV28; j_gene: TRBJ1-1; CDR3nt: TGTGCCAGCAGTTCCCCAGGGGGGTTGGCTGAAGCTTTCTTT; CDR3aa: CASSSPGGLAEAFF
d_gene: -; abundance: -; v_gene: TRBV29-1; j_gene: TRBJ1-2; CDR3nt: TGCAGCGTTGTGGCAGGCAACTATGGCTACACCTTC; CDR3aa: CSVVAGNYGYTF
d_gene: TRBD1; abundance: -; v_gene: TRBV27; j_gene: TRBJ1-2; CDR3nt: TGTGCCAGCAGCGCCGGGGGGGACAGGGTTTTTGGCTACACCTTC; CDR3aa: CASSAGGDRVFGYTF
d_gene: TRBD1; abundance: -; v_gene: TRBV7-9; j_gene: TRBJ2-3; CDR3nt: TGTGCCAGCAGCTTTAGGGGACAGTCCACAGATACGCAGTATTTT; CDR3aa: CASSFRGQSTDTQYF
d_gene: -; abundance: -; v_gene: TRBV11-2; j_gene: TRBJ2-7; CDR3nt: TGTGCCAGCAGCTTAGGGGGGGGGCTTGTCCACGAGCAGTACTTC; CDR3aa: CASSLGGGLVHEQYF
d_gene: -; abundance: -; v_gene: TRBV6-1; j_gene: TRBJ2-7; CDR3nt: TGTGCCAGCACTGAAAGCCCATTTTACGAGCAGTACTTC; CDR3aa: CASTESPFYEQYF